This is a list of T cell receptor beta chains from one sample in a study of blood T cell repertoires in COVID-19. Libraries were prepared by immunoSEQ multiplex PCR; TCRdb keeps only in-frame clonotypes and omits some of them. The sample lists around 150,000 clones; 70% to 80% were seen once. The specimen sequenced was peripheral blood. Receptors were obtained from a man between 60 and 70 years old who had recovered from COVID-19. Both conserved end residues are part of each CDR3. The D gene is left open where the match is weak. Size is omitted from some rows. Given values are once, few, many or a class for expanded clones.

TRBJ1-3	-	TRBV4-3	-	CASSQDPPGQRASGNTIYF	TGCGCCAGCAGCCAAGATCCCCCTGGACAGAGAGCCTCTGGAAACACCATATATTTT
TRBJ1-5	-	TRBV7-8	TRBD1	CASSNRDSHQPQHF	TGTGCCAGCAGCAACCGGGACAGCCATCAGCCCCAGCATTTT
TRBJ2-2	-	TRBV19	-	CASTPGVAGELFF	TGTGCCAGTACCCCAGGGGTGGCCGGGGAGCTGTTTTTT
TRBJ2-7	few	TRBV20-1	-	CSARDYPEQYF	TGCAGTGCTAGAGATTATCCCGAGCAGTACTTC
TRBJ1-5	-	TRBV6-1	-	CASSEGQTNQPQHF	TGTGCCAGCAGTGAAGGACAGACCAATCAGCCCCAGCATTTT
TRBJ2-3	many	TRBV4-2	-	CASSLDPGGDTQYF	TGTGCCAGCAGCCTCGACCCCGGGGGAGATACGCAGTATTTT
TRBJ1-3	-	TRBV6-5	-	CASSYSSAGSGNTIYF	TGTGCCAGCAGTTACTCGTCAGCGGGCTCTGGAAACACCATATATTTT
TRBJ1-5	-	TRBV6-5	-	CASSTTSQPQHF	TGTGCCAGCAGTACCACTTCGCAGCCCCAGCATTTT
TRBJ2-7	-	TRBV9	TRBD2	CASSVGLAGGAYEQYF	TGTGCCAGCAGCGTAGGACTAGCGGGAGGGGCCTACGAGCAGTACTTC
TRBJ1-2	-	TRBV6-5	-	CASRQREGYTF	TGTGCCAGCAGACAGAGAGAAGGCTACACCTTC
TRBJ1-6	-	TRBV30	-	CAYGTSDSPLHF	TGTGCTTACGGGACTAGTGATTCACCCCTCCACTTT
TRBJ2-3	few	TRBV28	-	CASSFREVFRTDTQYF	TGTGCCAGCAGTTTCAGGGAGGTCTTTCGCACAGATACGCAGTATTTT
TRBJ2-3	few	TRBV7-2	TRBD1	CASSPGQGTDTQYF	TGTGCCAGCAGCCCAGGACAGGGAACAGATACGCAGTATTTT
TRBJ2-1	-	TRBV4-2	TRBD2	CASSQDIELAGINEQFF	TGTGCCAGCAGCCAAGATATAGAACTAGCGGGGATCAATGAGCAGTTCTTC
TRBJ2-5	-	TRBV30	TRBD2	CAWRGSGRLPGETQYF	TGTGCCTGGAGAGGAAGCGGGAGGCTCCCCGGGGAGACCCAGTACTTC
TRBJ1-2	few	TRBV19	TRBD1	CASSHPTGTGDGYTF	TGTGCCAGTAGTCACCCCACCGGGACAGGGGATGGCTACACCTTC
TRBJ2-1	-	TRBV7-2	TRBD2	CASSFTASGWGGEQFF	TGTGCCAGCAGCTTCACTGCTAGCGGGTGGGGAGGTGAGCAGTTCTTC
TRBJ2-1	-	TRBV24-1	-	CATSGSWNNEQFF	TGTGCCACCAGCGGGAGTTGGAACAATGAGCAGTTCTTC
TRBJ1-5	few	TRBV12-3/TRBV12-4	-	CASSSISNQPQHF	TGTGCCAGCAGTTCTATAAGCAATCAGCCCCAGCATTTT
TRBJ2-1	-	TRBV28	-	CASRLYNEQFF	TGTGCCAGCAGACTATACAATGAGCAGTTCTTC
TRBJ2-7	-	TRBV7-3	TRBD1	CASSSGTGAYEQYF	TGTGCCAGCAGCTCCGGGACAGGGGCCTACGAGCAGTACTTC
TRBJ1-5	many	TRBV6-2/TRBV6-3	-	CASSYSRTRNQPQHF	TGTGCCAGCAGTTACTCGAGGACAAGGAATCAGCCCCAGCATTTT
TRBJ1-5	-	TRBV10-3	TRBD1	CAISEDRGLGNQPQHF	TGTGCCATCAGTGAAGACAGGGGGCTGGGCAATCAGCCCCAGCATTTT
TRBJ2-3	-	TRBV25-1	-	CASSELQGLADTQYF	TGTGCCAGCAGTGAATTACAGGGTCTCGCAGATACGCAGTATTTT
TRBJ2-7	-	TRBV5-5	-	CASRRPGHEQYF	TGTGCCAGCAGGCGGCCTGGCCACGAGCAGTACTTC
TRBJ1-2	-	TRBV4-1	TRBD1	CASSQDPGTERDYGYTF	TGCGCCAGCAGCCAAGATCCCGGGACAGAAAGAGATTATGGCTACACCTTC
TRBJ2-7	-	TRBV5-6	-	CASGRGSYEQYF	TGTGCCAGCGGGCGGGGTTCCTACGAGCAGTACTTC
TRBJ1-4	few	TRBV7-9	-	CASSLDRVGKLFF	TGTGCCAGCAGCTTAGACAGGGTTGGAAAACTGTTTTTT
TRBJ1-6	-	TRBV6-6	TRBD1	CISSSGQESPHF	TGTATCAGCAGTTCGGGACAGGAGTCCCCCCACTTT
TRBJ1-1	-	TRBV5-1	TRBD1	CASSPGQEDTEAFF	TGCGCCAGCAGCCCGGGACAGGAGGACACTGAAGCTTTCTTT
TRBJ2-3	-	TRBV2	TRBD2	CASTEESGGASDTQYF	TGTGCCAGCACGGAGGAGAGCGGGGGGGCATCAGATACGCAGTATTTT
TRBJ1-1	-	TRBV6-5	TRBD1	CASSRDREHTEAFF	TGTGCCAGCAGCCGGGACAGGGAACACACTGAAGCTTTCTTT
TRBJ2-7	-	TRBV5-1	TRBD2	CASSPGGGRTSYEQYF	TGCGCCAGCAGCCCGGGAGGGGGGCGGACCTCCTACGAGCAGTACTTC
TRBJ1-2	-	TRBV29-1	TRBD1	CSVVPGGNGGYTF	TGCAGCGTTGTGCCAGGGGGAAATGGTGGCTACACCTTC
TRBJ2-7	-	TRBV21-1	-	CASSPLERARLSYEQYF	TGTGCCAGCAGCCCCCTGGAGAGGGCCCGTCTGTCCTACGAGCAGTACTTC
TRBJ2-7	-	TRBV7-2	TRBD1	CASSLSGQGSYEQYF	TGTGCCAGCAGCTTATCAGGACAGGGGTCCTACGAGCAGTACTTC
TRBJ1-1	-	TRBV6-5	-	CASSYQGLTEAFF	TGTGCCAGCAGTTATCAGGGATTGACTGAAGCTTTCTTT
TRBJ1-5	few	TRBV21-1	-	CASGRRGQPQHF	TGTGCCAGTGGACGAAGGGGCCAGCCCCAGCATTTT
TRBJ2-7	-	TRBV2	TRBD1	CASSGQGSSYEQYF	TGTGCCAGCAGTGGACAGGGGAGCTCCTACGAGCAGTACTTC
TRBJ2-5	-	TRBV5-1	-	CASHTGSGQETQYF	TGCGCCAGCCACACGGGTTCGGGGCAAGAGACCCAGTACTTC
TRBJ1-6	-	TRBV6-2/TRBV6-3	TRBD1	CASSPDRVASPLHF	TGTGCCAGCAGTCCGGACAGGGTGGCCTCACCCCTCCACTTT
TRBJ1-6	-	TRBV7-4	TRBD1	CASSFNGGRGLHF	TGTGCCAGCAGCTTCAATGGCGGCAGGGGGCTCCACTTT
TRBJ2-3	-	TRBV24-1	-	CATSEVDRAQYF	TGTGCCACCAGTGAAGTGGACAGAGCGCAGTATTTT
TRBJ2-5	few	TRBV6-5	-	CASSYLNRVGQTQYF	TGTGCCAGCAGTTACTTAAACAGGGTGGGGCAGACCCAGTACTTC
TRBJ2-1	-	TRBV9	-	CASSVSGERYYNEQFF	TGTGCCAGCAGCGTATCGGGGGAGAGATACTACAATGAGCAGTTCTTC
TRBJ1-1	-	TRBV9	TRBD1	CASSPDRLNTEAFF	TGTGCCAGCAGCCCGGACAGGCTGAACACTGAAGCTTTCTTT
TRBJ1-2	few	TRBV7-2	TRBD1	CASSGDRGQDGYTF	TGTGCCAGCAGCGGGGACAGGGGGCAAGATGGCTACACCTTC
TRBJ2-5	-	TRBV10-3	-	CAISDSGETQYF	TGTGCCATCAGTGACTCGGGAGAGACCCAGTACTTC
TRBJ2-1	-	TRBV9	-	CASSPRGFPGTLNEQFF	TGTGCCAGCAGCCCCCGCGGTTTCCCGGGAACACTCAATGAGCAGTTCTTC
TRBJ2-7	-	TRBV7-9	-	CASSSGSYGEQYF	TGTGCCAGCAGCTCCGGGTCTTATGGGGAGCAGTACTTC
TRBJ2-2	many	TRBV9	TRBD1	CASSVAQGALGGELFF	TGTGCCAGCAGCGTAGCACAGGGGGCGCTTGGCGGGGAGCTGTTTTTT
TRBJ1-5	-	TRBV3-1/TRBV3-2	TRBD1	CASSQDRGMGPQHF	TGTGCCAGCAGCCAGGACAGGGGTATGGGGCCCCAGCATTTT
TRBJ1-5	few	TRBV11-2	TRBD1	CASSQQGGQPQHF	TGTGCCAGCAGCCAACAGGGGGGGCAGCCCCAGCATTTT
TRBJ2-5	-	TRBV2	TRBD1	CASSETTGGYETQYF	TGTGCCAGCAGTGAAACTACAGGGGGCTATGAGACCCAGTACTTC
TRBJ2-2	-	TRBV10-3	-	CAINRGGRADGELFF	TGTGCCATCAACCGCGGGGGCAGGGCGGACGGGGAGCTGTTTTTT